This T cell receptor (beta chain) was documented in a study of blood T cell repertoires in COVID-19. Study summary: T cells, B-cell-depleted T cells, or PBMCs provided the cDNA or gDNA that served as material.

Here immunoSEQ multiplex PCR was the method, and the copy in TCRdb shows in-frame clones only, minus some. The sample gives fewer than 25,000 clones, more than 85% of which show up once; over 3% is in the top ten. The CDR3 has 14 residues. V lost 5 bases, J lost 6 bases, and 14 bases lay in between. Germline loops: CDR1 SGHTA, CDR2 FQGNSA. The sequenced sample consisted of peripheral blood. The chain carries TRBV7-2 and TRBJ2-1, with TRBD2 as a possible D gene (5 bases). This receptor was obtained from a woman in her 70s with active COVID-19. CDR3 sequence (DNA): TGTGCCAGCAGCCCCCGACTCGCGGGCAATGAGCAGTTCTTC. Translated, it gives CASSPRLAGNEQFF.